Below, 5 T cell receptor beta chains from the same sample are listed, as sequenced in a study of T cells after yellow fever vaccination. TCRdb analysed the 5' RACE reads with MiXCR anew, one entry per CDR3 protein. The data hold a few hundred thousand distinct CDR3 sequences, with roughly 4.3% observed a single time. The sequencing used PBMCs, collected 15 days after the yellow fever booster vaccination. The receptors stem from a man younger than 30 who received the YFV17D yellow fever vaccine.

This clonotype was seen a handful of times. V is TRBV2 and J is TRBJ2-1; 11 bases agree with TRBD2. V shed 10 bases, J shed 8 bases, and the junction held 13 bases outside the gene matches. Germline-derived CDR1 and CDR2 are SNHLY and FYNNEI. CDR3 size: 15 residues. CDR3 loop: CAIPPLSGGAYEQFF. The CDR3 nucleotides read TGTGCCATCCCTCCCCTTAGCGGGGGGGCCTATGAGCAGTTCTTC.

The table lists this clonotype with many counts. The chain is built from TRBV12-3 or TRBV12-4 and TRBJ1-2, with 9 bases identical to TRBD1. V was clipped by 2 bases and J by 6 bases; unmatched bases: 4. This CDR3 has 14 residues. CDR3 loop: CASSLTDRGNGYTF. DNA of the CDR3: TGTGCCAGCAGTTTAACGGACAGGGGAAATGGCTACACCTTC.

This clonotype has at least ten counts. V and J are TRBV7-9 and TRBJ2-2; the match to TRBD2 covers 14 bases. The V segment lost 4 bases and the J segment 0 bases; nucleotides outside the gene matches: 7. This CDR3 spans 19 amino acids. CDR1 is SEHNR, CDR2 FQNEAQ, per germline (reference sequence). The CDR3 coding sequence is TGTGCCAGCAGCTCCTCCGGGACTAGCGGGAGCGCGAACACCGGGGAGCTGTTTTTT. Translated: CASSSSGTSGSANTGELFF.

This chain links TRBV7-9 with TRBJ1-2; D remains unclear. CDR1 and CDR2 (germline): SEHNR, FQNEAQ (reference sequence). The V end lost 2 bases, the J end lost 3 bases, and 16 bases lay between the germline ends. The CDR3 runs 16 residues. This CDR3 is CASSLLEGIKDYGYTF. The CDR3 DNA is TGTGCCAGCAGCTTATTGGAAGGGATCAAGGACTATGGCTACACCTTC.

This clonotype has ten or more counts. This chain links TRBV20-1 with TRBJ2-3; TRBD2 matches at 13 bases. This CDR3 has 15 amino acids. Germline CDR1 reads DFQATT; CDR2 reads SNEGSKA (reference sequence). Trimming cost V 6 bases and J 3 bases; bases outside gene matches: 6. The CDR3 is CSAIGLAGATDTQYF. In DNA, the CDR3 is TGCAGTGCCATCGGACTAGCGGGGGCAACAGATACGCAGTATTTT.